Listed below are T cell receptor beta chains from one sample, sequenced in a study of regulatory T cells in long-lasting Graves disease. TCRdb reprocessed the multiplex PCR reads via MiXCR and lists one record per CDR3 protein. Of a few hundred thousand distinct CDR3 sequences listed, about 11% are singletons. The same specimen was also included in a second study, on T cells in Graves' hyperthyroidism and ophthalmopathy.

Material: peripheral blood mononuclear cells (PBMCs), obtained at new diagnosis, from a patient treated with antithyroid drugs. The source of these receptors is a woman in her late teens or twenties with Graves disease. Each CDR3 is given with its conserved first and last residue. The D gene is left open where the match is weak. The size entry is marked missing in some rows and otherwise reads once, few, many or a size class.

size: many
J: TRBJ1-5
D: -
V: TRBV28
CDR3: CASRRGFGNQPQHF
DNA: TGTGCCAGCAGGCGGGGGTTTGGCAATCAGCCCCAGCATTTT

size: many
J: TRBJ2-5
D: -
V: TRBV20-1
CDR3: CSAPEVEGWLETQYF
DNA: TGCAGTGCTCCCGAGGTGGAGGGTTGGTTGGAGACCCAGTACTTC

size: -
J: TRBJ2-7
D: -
V: TRBV6-2/TRBV6-3
CDR3: CASTPRGGDTQPNEQYF
DNA: TGTGCCAGCACTCCCAGGGGAGGGGACACCCAACCGAACGAGCAGTACTTC

size: many
J: TRBJ1-1
D: -
V: TRBV6-1
CDR3: CASSPGWTEAFF
DNA: TGTGCCAGCAGCCCCGGGTGGACTGAAGCTTTCTTT

size: -
J: TRBJ1-5
D: -
V: TRBV20-1
CDR3: CSAEGQRVLNSNQPQHF
DNA: TGCAGTGCTGAAGGACAGCGCGTTCTTAATAGCAATCAGCCCCAGCATTTT

size: few
J: TRBJ2-1
D: -
V: TRBV20-1
CDR3: CSAPLLSAGNEQFF
DNA: TGCAGTGCCCCCCTACTCTCCGCCGGCAATGAGCAGTTCTTC

size: many
J: TRBJ1-2
D: -
V: TRBV7-2
CDR3: CASSFTPIEGYTF
DNA: TGTGCCAGCAGCTTCACCCCGATTGAAGGCTACACCTTC

size: few
J: TRBJ1-6
D: TRBD1
V: TRBV20-1
CDR3: CSARDWTGGHSPLHF
DNA: TGCAGTGCTAGGGATTGGACAGGGGGCCATTCACCCCTCCACTTT

size: many
J: TRBJ2-1
D: TRBD2
V: TRBV29-1
CDR3: CSAVALLAGGHNEQFF
DNA: TGCAGCGCCGTGGCCCTACTAGCGGGAGGACACAATGAGCAGTTCTTC

size: many
J: TRBJ1-2
D: -
V: TRBV20-1
CDR3: CSASDSTSPNYGYTF
DNA: TGCAGTGCTAGTGACAGCACCTCTCCTAACTATGGCTACACCTTC

size: many
J: TRBJ2-1
D: -
V: TRBV20-1
CDR3: CSARGSYNEQFF
DNA: TGCAGTGCTAGAGGCTCCTACAATGAGCAGTTCTTC

size: many
J: TRBJ1-5
D: -
V: TRBV13
CDR3: CASSPTRGPNQPQHF
DNA: TGTGCCAGCAGCCCAACTCGGGGCCCCAATCAGCCCCAGCATTTT

size: few
J: TRBJ1-2
D: -
V: TRBV7-8
CDR3: CASSSSRAGYGYTF
DNA: TGTGCCAGCAGCTCCAGCCGGGCAGGGTATGGCTACACCTTC

size: -
J: TRBJ1-2
D: TRBD1
V: TRBV7-3
CDR3: CASSSTRTGGGYTF
DNA: TGTGCCAGCAGCTCTACTCGGACAGGCGGTGGCTACACCTTC

size: -
J: TRBJ2-1
D: -
V: TRBV9
CDR3: CASSVVGLVGNEQFF
DNA: TGTGCCAGCAGCGTAGTAGGACTGGTTGGGAATGAGCAGTTCTTC

size: many
J: TRBJ2-7
D: TRBD2
V: TRBV6-2/TRBV6-3
CDR3: CASSSLAGGLAGYEQYF
DNA: TGTGCCAGCAGTTCACTAGCGGGAGGACTCGCGGGCTACGAGCAGTACTTC

size: -
J: TRBJ1-1
D: TRBD1
V: TRBV10-3
CDR3: CASTPGTGVFSEAFF
DNA: TGTGCCTCCACCCCCGGGACAGGGGTCTTCTCCGAAGCTTTCTTT

size: few
J: TRBJ1-5
D: -
V: TRBV6-2/TRBV6-3
CDR3: CASNSLAGRQPQHF
DNA: TGTGCCAGCAATTCTTTAGCCGGCAGGCAGCCCCAGCATTTT

size: few
J: TRBJ1-1
D: -
V: TRBV15
CDR3: CATSRDRAGNTEAFF
DNA: TGTGCCACCAGCAGAGATCGGGCAGGGAACACTGAAGCTTTCTTT

size: many
J: TRBJ1-6
D: -
V: TRBV2
CDR3: CASKRADSYSYNSPLHF
DNA: TGTGCCAGCAAACGAGCCGACAGTTACTCCTATAATTCACCCCTCCACTTT

size: -
J: TRBJ2-3
D: TRBD2
V: TRBV6-2/TRBV6-3
CDR3: CASTGLARPYTQYF
DNA: TGTGCCAGTACCGGACTAGCTCGTCCGTATACGCAGTATTTT

size: many
J: TRBJ1-5
D: -
V: TRBV30
CDR3: CAWSVEGDQPQHF
DNA: TGTGCCTGGAGTGTTGAGGGGGATCAGCCCCAGCATTTT

size: -
J: TRBJ2-7
D: -
V: TRBV20-1
CDR3: CSASGDGSSYEQYF
DNA: TGCAGTGCTAGCGGGGACGGGAGCTCCTACGAGCAGTACTTC

size: many
J: TRBJ2-2
D: TRBD1
V: TRBV20-1
CDR3: CSARDGGTVTGELFF
DNA: TGCAGTGCTAGAGATGGTGGGACAGTCACCGGGGAGCTGTTTTTT

size: many
J: TRBJ2-7
D: TRBD1
V: TRBV15
CDR3: CATSGTASYEQYF
DNA: TGTGCCACCTCCGGGACAGCCTCCTACGAGCAGTACTTC

size: few
J: TRBJ1-5
D: TRBD1
V: TRBV15
CDR3: CATSRGQGRFDWGNQPQHF
DNA: TGTGCCACCAGCAGAGGACAGGGGAGGTTTGATTGGGGCAATCAGCCCCAGCATTTT

size: -
J: TRBJ2-1
D: -
V: TRBV15
CDR3: CATSRAIHRDIGEQFF
DNA: TGTGCCACCAGCAGAGCTATTCACCGGGACATAGGTGAGCAGTTCTTC

size: -
J: TRBJ2-7
D: TRBD2
V: TRBV24-1
CDR3: CATSDPSGIDSHEQYF
DNA: TGTGCCACCAGTGACCCTAGCGGGATAGACTCCCACGAGCAGTACTTC

size: many
J: TRBJ2-1
D: -
V: TRBV9
CDR3: CASSVARSHNEQFF
DNA: TGTGCCAGCAGCGTAGCTCGGAGCCACAATGAGCAGTTCTTC

size: many
J: TRBJ2-5
D: -
V: TRBV3-1
CDR3: CASSQPNFGTQYF
DNA: TGTGCCAGCAGCCAACCCAATTTTGGGACCCAGTACTTC

size: few
J: TRBJ1-2
D: -
V: TRBV10-3
CDR3: CAISESVNRDYGYTF
DNA: TGTGCCATCAGTGAGTCCGTGAACAGGGACTATGGCTACACCTTC

size: -
J: TRBJ2-1
D: TRBD1
V: TRBV7-9
CDR3: CASSDRGRTGGNEQFF
DNA: TGTGCCAGCAGCGACAGGGGCAGGACAGGGGGCAATGAGCAGTTCTTC